What follows are 18 T cell receptor beta chains derived from one specimen sequenced in a study of T cells in Graves' hyperthyroidism and ophthalmopathy (dated by TCRdb to the late 2010s). Receptors were amplified or captured by multiplex PCR. Instrument on record: Illumina HiSeq 2000. TCR beta CDR3 regions were amplified from RNA transcripts. A first-round RT-PCR of the TCR CDR3 used the HTBI primer set with the Qiagen OneStep RT-PCR kit. TCRdb's own reprocessing of the public reads used fastp at Q25 and MiXCR and kept productive beta chains. Identical CDR3 proteins give one entry, which carries the most common genes and DNA. The sample yields fewer than 900,000 distinct CDR3 sequences; 18% were counted once. Over 15% of the sample belongs to the ten largest clones. Sample: blood. The receptors come from a woman in her forties or fifties with Graves' hyperthyroidism that later progressed to Graves' ophthalmopathy.

The chain is built from TRBV19 and TRBJ1-2; no reliable D call. The V gene lost 5 bases and the J gene lost 4 bases, with 14 bases spanning the gap. Germline loops: CDR1 LNHDA, CDR2 SQIVND (reference sequence). The CDR3 contains 14 residues. CDR3 DNA: TGTGCCAGTAGTGACTGGAACCCCAGCTATGGCTACACCTTC. This translates into CASSDWNPSYGYTF.

The genes are TRBV20-1 and TRBJ1-1; TRBD1 agrees at 9 bases. Looked up from germline, CDR1 is DFQATT and CDR2 is SNEGSKA (reference sequence). V lost 6 bases, J lost 3 bases, and 5 bases stayed unmatched. CDR3 size: 13 residues. The CDR3 reads CSARDRADTEAFF. CDR3 DNA: TGCAGTGCCCGGGACAGGGCGGACACTGAAGCTTTCTTT.

This clonotype was picked up a small number of times. The chain couples TRBV19 to TRBJ1-1; tentatively, D is TRBD1 (5 bases). Trimming removed 10 bases at V and 7 bases at J, with 10 bases between. Germline assignment: CDR1 LNHDA and CDR2 SQIVND (reference sequence). The CDR3 is 10 residues long. The CDR3 coding sequence is TGTGCCACCAAAAGGGGTGAAGCTTTCTTT. Amino acids: CATKRGEAFF.

The V call is TRBV5-6, the J call TRBJ1-1; unclear D gene. The CDR3 extends over 14 amino acids. The V gene lost 5 bases and the J gene lost 0 bases, with 11 bases spanning the gap. Germline CDR1 and CDR2: SGHDT and YYEEEE. For the CDR3, the DNA is TGTGCCAGCAGGAGCGGCCGGTTGAACACTGAAGCTTTCTTT. Amino acid sequence: CASRSGRLNTEAFF. Supplemented by reference TRBV5-6 and TRBJ1-1, the full variable domain reads DAGVTQSPTHLIKTRGQQVTLRCSPKSGHDTVSWYQQALGQGPQFIFQYYEEEERQRGNFPDRFSGHQFPNYSSELNVNALLLGDSALYLCASRSGRLNTEAFFGQGTRLTVV.

This CDR3 is CASGLVLGEDTEAFF. CDR3 DNA: TGTGCTAGTGGTTTGGTATTAGGGGAGGACACTGAAGCTTTCTTT. The chain links TRBV12-5 to TRBJ1-1, with TRBD1 as a possible D gene (5 bases). The V end was cut by 0 bases, the J end by 3 bases, with 11 bases between. The length of the CDR3 is 15 residues. The germline gives CDR1 LGHNT, CDR2 FRNRAP.

This clonotype was seen at least ten times. The chain has TRBV18 and TRBJ1-4, with 7 bases matching TRBD1. The CDR3 spans 14 residues. Trimming took 3 bases from V and 5 from J; bases not matched to a gene: 3. Looked up from germline, CDR1 is KGHSH and CDR2 is LQKENI. CDR3 sequence: CASSPGQDNEKLFF. The CDR3 coding sequence is TGTGCCAGCTCACCCGGACAGGACAATGAAAAACTGTTTTTT.

The chain links TRBV30 to TRBJ2-6; D uncertain. The CDR3 is 15 residues long. The V end lost 5 bases, the J end lost 0 bases, and 11 bases lay between the germline ends. CDR1 is GTSNPN, CDR2 SVGIG, per germline (reference sequence). This CDR3 is CAWLILSSGANVLTF. For the CDR3, the DNA is TGTGCCTGGTTAATATTGAGCTCTGGGGCCAACGTCCTGACTTTC.

V and J are TRBV7-9 and TRBJ2-2; D may be TRBD1 or TRBD2 (5 bases each). Trimming took off 2 bases at V and 6 bases at J, with 13 bases between the two ends. The germline CDR1 and CDR2 sequences are SEHNR and FQNEAQ (reference sequence). The CDR3 sequence is 15 residues long. CDR3 region: CASSLLLGDPGELFF. Here the CDR3 DNA reads TGTGCCAGCAGCTTACTATTAGGGGACCCCGGGGAGCTGTTTTTT.

This clonotype was detected many times. The chain links TRBV6-8 to TRBJ1-6; D gene ambiguous. Germline V CDR1 and CDR2: MNHGY, SAAAGT. V lost 2 bases and J 8 bases, leaving 10 bases between the germline ends. The CDR3 runs 14 residues. The DNA for the CDR3 is TGTGCCAGCAGTTACCCTTCCTGGTATTCACCCCTCCACTTT. It yields the protein CASSYPSWYSPLHF.

This clonotype has a handful of counts. The gene calls are TRBV30 and TRBJ2-7; a weak D match, TRBD1 (6 bases). The ends were cut back, 3 bases at V and 3 bases at J, with 15 bases in the middle. This CDR3 is built from 14 residues. Germline CDR1 is GTSNPN and CDR2 is SVGIG (reference sequence). This CDR3 is CAWRDEDRNYEQYF. The DNA of the CDR3 is TGTGCCTGGAGAGATGAAGACAGGAACTACGAGCAGTACTTC.

This clonotype came up a few times. In DNA form, the CDR3 reads TGTGCTAGTGCACCGGGAGGGATCTATGGCTACACCTTC. Translating gives CASAPGGIYGYTF. The rearrangement uses TRBV12-5 and TRBJ1-2, with unresolved D. Trimming pared 7 bases from V and 4 bases from J, leaving 13 bases between. This CDR3 spans 13 amino acids. CDR1 is LGHNT, CDR2 FRNRAP, per germline.

V is TRBV7-6 and J is TRBJ2-5, with D perhaps assigned TRBD1 or TRBD2 (5 bases each). This CDR3 is built from 13 residues. Trimming shortened V by 10 bases and J by 5 bases, and 17 bases separated the two germline ends. The germline gives CDR1 SGHVS, CDR2 FNYEAQ. In nucleotides, the CDR3 is TGTGCCACCGCTGGAGAGGGGCGGGAGACCCAGTACTTC. Its translation is CATAGEGRETQYF.

This chain links TRBV28 with TRBJ1-2; D gene uncertain. The CDR3 contains 12 residues. Germline values: CDR1 MDHEN, CDR2 SYDVKM. V was pared by 3 bases and J by 2 bases, with 4 bases between. CDR3: CASSFQNYGYTF. The CDR3 DNA is TGTGCCAGCAGTTTCCAGAACTATGGCTACACCTTC.

This clonotype has ten or more counts. The chain has TRBV18 and TRBJ2-1, with D maybe TRBD2 (6 bases). Germline CDR1 KGHSH, CDR2 LQKENI. Trimming pared 0 bases from V and 8 bases from J, leaving 11 bases between. CDR3 size: 14 residues. The CDR3 reads CASSPPEGTDEQFF. For the CDR3, the DNA is TGTGCCAGCTCACCACCGGAGGGAACCGATGAGCAGTTCTTC.

This clonotype was detected many times. The chain uses TRBV2 and TRBJ1-5, with TRBD1 identical over 8 bases. Trimming removed 6 bases from V and 9 bases from J; junction bases left unmatched: 7. The CDR3 extends over 13 amino acids. Germline-derived CDR1 and CDR2 are SNHLY and FYNNEI. The CDR3 nucleotides are TGTGCCAGCAGCGGACAGGGAATTCCGCCCCAGCATTTT. This gives the protein CASSGQGIPPQHF.

This clonotype was detected a few times. V gene TRBV20-1 combines with J gene TRBJ2-1; no clear D gene. Germline-derived CDR1 and CDR2 are DFQATT and SNEGSKA (reference sequence). The V end lost 2 bases, the J end lost 6 bases, and 8 bases lay between the germline ends. This CDR3 contains 12 residues. The CDR3 reads CSARPDSNEQFF. In DNA, the CDR3 is TGCAGTGCTAGACCGGATAGCAATGAGCAGTTCTTC.

At least ten counts were recorded for this clonotype. V usage is TRBV10-3 and J usage is TRBJ1-2; D gene unclear. There are 13 residues in the CDR3. The germline CDR1 and CDR2 sequences are ENHRY and SYGVKD. Trimming cost V 8 bases and J 1 base, with 11 bases left between them. The CDR3 DNA reads as TGTGCCATCTCAGGCGTCAATAACTATGGCTACACCTTC. As protein: CAISGVNNYGYTF.

The chain combines TRBV12-3 or TRBV12-4 with TRBJ1-2; D possibly corresponds to TRBD1 (5 bases). Trimming stripped 4 bases from V and 4 bases from J, with 16 bases between. This CDR3 spans 15 amino acids. The DNA of the CDR3 is TGTGCCAGCAGTTACCGTCCTCGGGGCACCTATGGCTACACCTTC. Translating it yields CASSYRPRGTYGYTF.